The text below deals with one T cell receptor beta chain. This clone was counted once. Its cognate antigen has yet to be identified. The input lacks base qualities; no much larger clone sits a single base away. The immunoSEQ Assay, a bias-controlled multiplex PCR, was used to amplify TCRbeta CDR3 regions from genomic DNA. On the study's bioinformatics: Within the assay, amplification of reference gene primers was used to estimate how many nucleated cells each sample contained. To quantify the absolute abundance of each unique TCRbeta CDR3 rearrangement, sequence reads were collapsed and filtered. Productive Simpson clonality was computed per sample as the square root of Simpson's diversity index over productive rearrangements. TCRdb stores this immuneACCESS table with in-frame sequences only. Part of the clones is absent; in the studies checked, under half of the shortfall reflects unresolved V genes, and no reason is known for the rest. For V, J and clone size, that table is used; D and trimming come from the DNA. Recorded for this sample are some 150,000 clones; roughly four fifths of them occurred a single time. In total, the top ten clones hold about 8% of the sample.

These data are taken from a study of blood T cell repertoires in COVID-19 (dated by TCRdb to 2020 to 2021). As for the study more broadly: The collaborator samples originated in the United States, Italy and Spain and spanned the acute and convalescent phases of COVID-19. The prospective study material was composed of cDNA or gDNA derived from T cells, B-cell-depleted T cells, or PBMCs. The dataset comprised deeply sampled blood TCRbeta repertoires from subjects exposed to, actively infected with, or recovered from COVID-19. A freely available public database, intended as a resource for researchers studying the immune response to SARS-CoV-2, is where the repertoires were released. Samples were obtained from the ongoing ImmuneRACE study (first 160 participants) and from 1,000 to 1,500 subjects provided by 6 global collaborators. Sample metadata almost always included a de-identified subject ID, COVID-19 status, age in years and sex. Where HLA class I and class II types were available, the types were taken from metadata supplied by the sample provider, not from assay-based typing.

Study-level results and caveats: The amount of clinical and demographic metadata varied by source and participant and was provided uncurated.

The CDR3 starts with the cysteine, ends with the phenylalanine, and has 13 residues. Of all the DNA, just the CDR3 is kept, 39 bases in frame from base 1. CDR1 and CDR2 (LGHDT, YNNKEL) derive from the germline V gene (reference sequence). V and J lose 5 bases and 2 bases, and a span of 10 bases separates them. Collaborating institutions collected whole blood in K2EDTA tubes following their own protocols. Collaborator samples were shipped for TCRbeta analysis as frozen whole blood, isolated PBMCs, or DNA extracted from either sample type. This sequence originates from a human donor in a cohort sampled during active COVID-19. Sequenced input: peripheral blood. The V and J segments used are TRBV3-1 (or the pseudogene TRBV3-2) and TRBJ2-7; the D gene cannot be named for sure. For the CDR3, the sequence is CASSEGSAYEQYF. The DNA sequence follows: TGTGCCAGCAGCGAAGGGTCGGCCTACGAGCAGTACTTC.